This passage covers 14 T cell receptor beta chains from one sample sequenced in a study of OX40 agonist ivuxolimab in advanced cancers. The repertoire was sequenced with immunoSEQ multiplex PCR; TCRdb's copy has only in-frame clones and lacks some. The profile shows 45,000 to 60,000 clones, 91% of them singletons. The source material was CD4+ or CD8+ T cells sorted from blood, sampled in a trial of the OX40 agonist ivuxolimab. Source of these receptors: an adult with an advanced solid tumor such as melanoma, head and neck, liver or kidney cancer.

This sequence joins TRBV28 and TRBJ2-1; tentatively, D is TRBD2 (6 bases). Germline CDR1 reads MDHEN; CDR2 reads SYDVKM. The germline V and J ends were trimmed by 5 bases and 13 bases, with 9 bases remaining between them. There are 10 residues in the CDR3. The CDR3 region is CASSAGLQFF. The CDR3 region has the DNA TGTGCCAGCAGTGCGGGACTCCAGTTCTTC.

CDR3 nucleotide sequence: TGTGCCAGCTCATATACCGGGACACACTACGAGCAGTACTTC. Translation: CASSYTGTHYEQYF. The V call is TRBV27, the J call TRBJ2-7; tentatively, D is TRBD1 (6 bases). The V gene lost 8 bases and the J gene lost 3 bases, with 17 bases spanning the gap. CDR3 length: 14 amino acids. CDR1 and CDR2 (germline): MNHEY, SMNVEV (reference sequence).

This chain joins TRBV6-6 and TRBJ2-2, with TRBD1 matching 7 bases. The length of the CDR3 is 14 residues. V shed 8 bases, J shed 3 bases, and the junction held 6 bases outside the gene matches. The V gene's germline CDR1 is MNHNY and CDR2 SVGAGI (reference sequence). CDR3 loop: CASSGQADTGELFF. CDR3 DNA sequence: TGTGCCAGCTCCGGACAGGCGGACACCGGGGAGCTGTTTTTT.

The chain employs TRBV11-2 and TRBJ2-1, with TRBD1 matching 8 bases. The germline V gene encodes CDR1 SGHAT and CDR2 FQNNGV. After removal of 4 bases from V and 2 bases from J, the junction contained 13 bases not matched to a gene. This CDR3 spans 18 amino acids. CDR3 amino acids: CASSSQGVGRGPYNEQFF. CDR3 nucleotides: TGTGCCAGCAGCTCCCAGGGAGTGGGCAGGGGGCCCTACAATGAGCAGTTCTTC.

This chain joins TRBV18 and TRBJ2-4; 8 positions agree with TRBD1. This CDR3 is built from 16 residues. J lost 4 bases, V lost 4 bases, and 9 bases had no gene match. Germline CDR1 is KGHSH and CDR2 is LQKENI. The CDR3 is CASSRVLGQGKNIQYF. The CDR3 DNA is TGTGCCAGCTCACGGGTCCTCGGACAGGGAAAAAACATTCAGTACTTC.

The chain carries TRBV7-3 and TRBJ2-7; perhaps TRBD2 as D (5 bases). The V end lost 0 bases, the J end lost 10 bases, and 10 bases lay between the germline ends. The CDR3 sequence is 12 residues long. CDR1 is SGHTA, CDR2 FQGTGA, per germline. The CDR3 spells CASSLTGGLQYF. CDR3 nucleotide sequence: TGTGCCAGCAGCTTAACTGGCGGGTTACAGTACTTC.

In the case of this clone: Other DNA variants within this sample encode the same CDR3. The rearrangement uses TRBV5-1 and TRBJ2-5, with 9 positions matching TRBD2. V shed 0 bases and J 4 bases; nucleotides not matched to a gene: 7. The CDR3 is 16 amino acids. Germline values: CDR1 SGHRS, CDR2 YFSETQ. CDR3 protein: CASSLAAAGGGETQYF. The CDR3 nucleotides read TGCGCCAGCAGCTTGGCCGCAGCGGGGGGTGGAGAGACCCAGTACTTC.

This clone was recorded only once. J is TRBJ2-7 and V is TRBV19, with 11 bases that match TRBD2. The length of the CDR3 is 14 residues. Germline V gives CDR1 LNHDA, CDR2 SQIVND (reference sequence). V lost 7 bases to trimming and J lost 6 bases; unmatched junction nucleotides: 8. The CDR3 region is CASTVLAGAREQYF. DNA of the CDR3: TGTGCCAGTACCGTACTAGCGGGAGCACGCGAGCAGTACTTC. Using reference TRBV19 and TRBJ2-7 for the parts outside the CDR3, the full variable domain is DGGITQSPKYLFRKEGQNVTLSCEQNLNHDAMYWYRQDPGQGLRLIYYSQIVNDFQKGDIAEGYSVSREKKESFPLTVTSAQKNPTAFYLCASTVLAGAREQYFGPGTRLTVT.

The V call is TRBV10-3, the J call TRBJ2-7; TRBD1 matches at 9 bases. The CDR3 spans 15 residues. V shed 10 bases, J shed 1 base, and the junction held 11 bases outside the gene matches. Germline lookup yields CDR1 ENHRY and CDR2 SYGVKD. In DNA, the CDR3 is TGTGCCAGCGGTCGCCCGGGACAGGGTTCCTACGAGCAGTACTTC. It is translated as CASGRPGQGSYEQYF.

CDR3 bases: TGTGCCAGCAGCCTACAGGTAACCTACGAGCAGTACTTC. Protein: CASSLQVTYEQYF. V gene TRBV7-3 combines with J gene TRBJ2-7; tentatively, D is TRBD1 (5 bases). Looked up from germline, CDR1 is SGHTA and CDR2 is FQGTGA. CDR3 length: 13 amino acids. V was cut by 5 bases and J by 2 bases, with 10 bases left in between.

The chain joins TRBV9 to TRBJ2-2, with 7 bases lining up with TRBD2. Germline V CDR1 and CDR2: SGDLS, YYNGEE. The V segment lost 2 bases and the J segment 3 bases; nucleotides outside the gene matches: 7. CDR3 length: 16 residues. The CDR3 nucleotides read TGTGCCAGCAGCGTTGGGCTAGCGGAAGACACCGGGGAGCTGTTTTTT. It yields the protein CASSVGLAEDTGELFF.

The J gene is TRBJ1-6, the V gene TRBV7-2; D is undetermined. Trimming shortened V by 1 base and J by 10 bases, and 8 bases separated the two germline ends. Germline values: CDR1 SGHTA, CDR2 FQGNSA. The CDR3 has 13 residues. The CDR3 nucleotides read TGTGCCAGCAGCTTAGATGCAGGATCACCCCTCCACTTT. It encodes CASSLDAGSPLHF.

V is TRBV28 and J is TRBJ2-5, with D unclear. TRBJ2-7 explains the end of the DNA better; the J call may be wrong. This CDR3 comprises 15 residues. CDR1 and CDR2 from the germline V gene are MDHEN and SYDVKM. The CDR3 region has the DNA TGTGCCAGCAGTTACCGGAACTTCAACTCCTACGAGCAGTACTTC. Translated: CASSYRNFNSYEQYF.

Here the CDR3 DNA reads TGTGCCAGCAGCCTAAGTCCCTACAATGAGCAGTTCTTC. Protein: CASSLSPYNEQFF. The chain recombines TRBV9 with TRBJ2-1, with D unresolved. CDR1 and CDR2 from the germline V gene are SGDLS and YYNGEE. The CDR3 is 13 residues long. Deletions cut 4 bases from V and 2 bases from J, with 7 bases between.